The 10 T cell receptor beta chains below come from one sample, sequenced in a study of blood T cell repertoires in COVID-19. The data were produced by immunoSEQ multiplex PCR, yet TCRdb's version contains in-frame clones alone and is incomplete. The table shows roughly 70,000 clones, with 80% to 90% occurring only once. The sample comprised peripheral blood. These receptors came from a man aged 50-60 years with active COVID-19.

This chain uses TRBV11-3 with TRBJ2-1, with a weak D call TRBD2 (6 bases). Germline V gene lookup returns CDR1 SGHNT and CDR2 YENEEA. CDR3 size: 16 residues. V dropped 2 bases and J dropped 0 bases, with 11 bases sitting between them. CDR3 protein: CASSLPGTLSYNEQFF. The CDR3 nucleotides are TGTGCCAGCAGCTTACCCGGGACTCTCTCCTACAATGAGCAGTTCTTC.

This sequence joins TRBV21-1 and TRBJ1-2; the table's TRBD1 call for D was not verified on the DNA. TRBV21-1 is tagged as a pseudogene. CDR3 size: 16 residues. The CDR3 DNA follows: TGTGCCAGCAGCAAAGGCGTAAGGGGGTCCGGCTATGGCTACACCTTC. Translating it yields CASSKGVRGSGYGYTF.

V and J are TRBV2 and TRBJ2-2; TRBD1 matches at 7 bases. Germline V gene lookup returns CDR1 SNHLY and CDR2 FYNNEI. V lost 6 bases and J lost 1; bases outside the gene matches: 5. The CDR3 is 15 amino acids. Here the CDR3 DNA reads TGTGCCAGCAGGGTAGACAGGGTGAACACCGGGGAGCTGTTTTTT. Amino acid sequence: CASRVDRVNTGELFF.

V and J are TRBV19 and TRBJ1-4; no definite D call. CDR3 size: 15 residues. Germline V gene sequence: CDR1 LNHDA, CDR2 SQIVND (reference sequence). V was cut by 8 bases and J by 8 bases, with 21 bases left in between. The CDR3 coding sequence is TGTGCCAGTGCCGGCGGGGAGCTAGTCGGGGAAAAACTGTTTTTT. Translating gives CASAGGELVGEKLFF. The full variable domain, completed using reference TRBV19 and TRBJ1-4, is DGGITQSPKYLFRKEGQNVTLSCEQNLNHDAMYWYRQDPGQGLRLIYYSQIVNDFQKGDIAEGYSVSREKKESFPLTVTSAQKNPTAFYLCASAGGELVGEKLFFGSGTQLSVL.

This rearrangement joins TRBV19 to TRBJ2-3; D remains ambiguous. This CDR3 comprises 15 residues. V gave up 11 bases and J gave up 0 bases, with 18 bases separating them. From germline, CDR1 is LNHDA and CDR2 SQIVND (reference sequence). This chain's CDR3 is CAVGSTVMSTDTQYF. CDR3 in DNA: TGTGCCGTCGGCTCTACAGTGATGAGCACAGATACGCAGTATTTT.

DNA for the CDR3: TGTGCCAGCAGCCAGGGGCCCGGAGTTGGTAGCACTGAAGCTTTCTTT. It translates to CASSQGPGVGSTEAFF. V is TRBV9 and J is TRBJ1-1, with a tentative D call TRBD1 (6 bases). This CDR3 comprises 16 residues. Trimming took 4 bases from V and 4 from J, leaving 20 bases between them. The V gene's germline CDR1 is SGDLS and CDR2 YYNGEE.

The J gene is TRBJ1-5, the V gene TRBV4-1; 7 bases agree with TRBD1. Germline CDR1 and CDR2: MGHRA and YSYEKL. Trimming at V came to 0 bases and at J to 7 bases, leaving 15 bases not matched to a gene. The CDR3 extends over 18 amino acids. The CDR3 sequence is CASSQEPPGGLGWQPQHF. The CDR3 DNA is TGCGCCAGCAGCCAAGAGCCTCCAGGGGGGCTGGGTTGGCAGCCCCAGCATTTT.

The J gene is TRBJ2-7, the V gene TRBV7-2, with TRBD1 matching 8 bases. V dropped 4 bases and J dropped 4; count of bases not matched to a gene: 3. CDR1 and CDR2 (germline): SGHTA, FQGNSA. This CDR3 has 13 amino acids. CDR3: CASSWDRRYEQYF. The DNA of the CDR3 is TGTGCCAGCAGCTGGGACAGGAGATACGAGCAGTACTTC.

V and J are TRBV7-9 and TRBJ2-6; 8 nucleotides line up with TRBD1. Trimming removed 5 bases from V and 2 bases from J; junction bases left unmatched: 8. The CDR3 contains 17 residues. Germline values: CDR1 SEHNR, CDR2 FQNEAQ (reference sequence). The CDR3 spells CASSRTGWGTGANVLTF. The CDR3 DNA is TGTGCCAGCAGCCGGACAGGGTGGGGTACTGGGGCCAACGTCCTGACTTTC.

This chain connects TRBV12-3 or TRBV12-4 to TRBJ2-7, with a possible D match to TRBD2 (5 bases). V lost 6 bases and J 3 bases, leaving 12 bases between the germline ends. The CDR3 has 13 amino acids. The CDR3 nucleotides read TGTGCCAGCAGATCAGGACTCTTCTACGAGCAGTACTTC. Its translation: CASRSGLFYEQYF.